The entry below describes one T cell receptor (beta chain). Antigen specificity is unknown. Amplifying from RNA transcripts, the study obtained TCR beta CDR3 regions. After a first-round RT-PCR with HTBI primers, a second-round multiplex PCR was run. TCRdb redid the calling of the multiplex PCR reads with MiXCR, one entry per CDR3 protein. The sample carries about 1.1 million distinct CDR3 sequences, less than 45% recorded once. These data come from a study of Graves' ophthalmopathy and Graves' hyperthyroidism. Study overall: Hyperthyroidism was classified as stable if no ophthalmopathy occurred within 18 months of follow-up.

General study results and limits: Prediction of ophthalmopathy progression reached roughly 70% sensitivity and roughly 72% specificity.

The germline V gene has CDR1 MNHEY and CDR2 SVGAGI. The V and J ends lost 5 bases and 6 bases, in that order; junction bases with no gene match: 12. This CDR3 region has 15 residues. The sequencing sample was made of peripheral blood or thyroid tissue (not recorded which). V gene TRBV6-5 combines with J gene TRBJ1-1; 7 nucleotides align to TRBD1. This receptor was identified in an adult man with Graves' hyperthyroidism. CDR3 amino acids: CASSSPTGFTAEAFF. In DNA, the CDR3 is TGTGCCAGCAGTAGCCCGACAGGGTTTACGGCTGAAGCTTTCTTT.